This T cell receptor beta chain was sequenced for a study of blood T cell repertoires in COVID-19. About the research overall: COVID-19 samples, acute and convalescent, were from the United States, Italy and Spain.

This clone was counted a few times. TCRdb's table, derived via immunoSEQ multiplex PCR, lists solely in-frame clones and lacks some. Found here are under 150,000 clones, about 83% of them singletons; the top ten hold roughly 5.7%. V lost 0 bases and J lost 6, with 5 bases in between. This CDR3 contains 12 residues. Germline assignment: CDR1 LGHDT and CDR2 YNNKEL (reference sequence). The genes are TRBV3-1 (or the pseudogene TRBV3-2) and TRBJ1-2; D remains ambiguous. This TCR derives from a woman aged 45-65 years who had been exposed to COVID-19. Sequenced: PBMCs or T cells enriched from blood (not recorded which). DNA of the CDR3: TGTGCCAGCAGCCAAGATTCCAATGGCTACACCTTC. Translating it yields CASSQDSNGYTF.